This record covers a single TCR beta chain. Its antigen is unknown. V trimming: 1 base; J trimming: 5 bases; junction bases outside the gene matches: 4. Germline assignment: CDR1 LGHNA and CDR2 YSLEER. CDR3 length equals 15 residues. This record belongs to a study of cytomegalovirus exposure and HLA in healthy donors. Healthy bone marrow donors supplied every sample. PCR amplification relied on 60 Vbeta primers (plus 13 Jbeta primers). Clones were sequenced by immunoSEQ multiplex PCR, and TCRdb holds only the in-frame ones, with some missing. The sample includes approximately 200,000 clones, 75% to 85% of them seen just once. Study observations and caveats: The analysis excluded some indistinguishable V segments, including TRBV6-2 and TRBV6-3. Researchers had no immune exposure information except CMV serostatus available. Among the most significant clusters, several appeared linked to common viral pathogens in a later analysis.

Sample: PBMCs. The chain joins TRBV4-3 to TRBJ2-7, with TRBD2 matching over 11 bases. The origin of this receptor is a girl aged 10-17 years in good health and CMV-seropositive. The CDR3 DNA sequence: TGCGCCAGCAGCCAAGGACTAGCGGGGACAGACGAGCAGTACTTC. Translating gives CASSQGLAGTDEQYF.